The subject of this entry is one TCR beta chain. The antigen is undetermined. A much larger clone lies one base from this, so it may be a read error. The data originate from a study of regulatory T cells in long-lasting Graves disease. As for the study in general: Graves' patients, diagnosed recently, had received antithyroid drugs under 3 months. Findings and caveats of the study: Newly diagnosed Graves' patients exceeded persistent ones in TCR diversity.

The time point: newly diagnosed GD, antithyroid drugs for less than 3 months. PBMC-extracted RNA yielded the TCR library. Germline CDR1 and CDR2: MNHEY and SMNVEV (reference sequence). The CDR3 spans 13 residues. Arm-PCR with iRepertoire HTBI primers amplified the CDR3 regions for these TCR beta libraries. Original analysis: Identification of gene segments yielded more than 60 TRBV and over 12 TRBJ across samples. MiXCR, run by TCRdb on the multiplex PCR reads, gives a single entry per CDR3 protein. These V and J calls derive from TCRdb rather than the authors' analysis. The sample holds around 450,000 distinct CDR3 sequences, 16% seen once. The same data also contributed to another study, on T cells in Graves' hyperthyroidism and ophthalmopathy.

The sequence was obtained from a middle-aged man with Graves disease. The rearrangement joins TRBV27 to TRBJ2-3; D unclear. The J call may be faulty, since TRBJ2-5 better matches the DNA end. The sample in question was peripheral blood mononuclear cells (PBMCs), obtained at new diagnosis, from a patient treated with antithyroid drugs. CDR3 amino acids: CASSMWGGETQYF. DNA for the CDR3: TGTGCCAGCAGTATGTGGGGTGGGGAGACCCAGTACTTC.